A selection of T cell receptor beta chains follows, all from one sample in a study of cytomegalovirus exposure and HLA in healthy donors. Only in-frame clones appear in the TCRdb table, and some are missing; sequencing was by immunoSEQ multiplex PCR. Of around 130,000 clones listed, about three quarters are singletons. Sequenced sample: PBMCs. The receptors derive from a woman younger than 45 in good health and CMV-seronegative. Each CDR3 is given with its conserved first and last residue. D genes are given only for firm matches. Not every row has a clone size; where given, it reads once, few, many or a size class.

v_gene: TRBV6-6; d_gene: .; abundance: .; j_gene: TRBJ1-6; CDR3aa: CASRYRREGNNSPLHF; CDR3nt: TGTGCCAGCAGATACAGGAGGGAAGGCAATAATTCACCCCTCCACTTT
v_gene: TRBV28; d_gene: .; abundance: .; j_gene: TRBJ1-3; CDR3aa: CASRREDTIYF; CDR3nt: TGTGCCAGCAGACGCGAAGACACCATATATTTT
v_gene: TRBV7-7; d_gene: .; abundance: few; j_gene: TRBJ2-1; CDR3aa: CASSFGRRGQYQVSSSYNEQFF; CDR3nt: TGTGCTAGCAGCTTTGGGCGGAGGGGCCAGTACCAGGTCTCGAGCTCCTACAATGAGCAGTTCTTC
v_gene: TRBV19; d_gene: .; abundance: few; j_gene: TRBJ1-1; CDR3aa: CASSIYGSRAEAFF; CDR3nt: TGTGCCAGTAGTATATATGGGAGCCGCGCTGAAGCTTTCTTT
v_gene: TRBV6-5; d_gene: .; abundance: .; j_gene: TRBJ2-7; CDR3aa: CASSNQGIGYEQYF; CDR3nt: TGTGCCAGCAGTAATCAGGGTATAGGCTACGAGCAGTACTTC
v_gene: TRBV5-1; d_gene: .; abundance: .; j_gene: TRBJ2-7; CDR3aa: CASSLFHAGETYEQYF; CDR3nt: TGCGCCAGCAGCTTGTTCCACGCGGGTGAGACCTACGAGCAGTACTTC
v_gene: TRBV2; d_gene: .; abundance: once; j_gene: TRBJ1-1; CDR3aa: CASSVTENTEAFF; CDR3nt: TGTGCCAGCAGTGTCACAGAGAACACTGAAGCTTTCTTT
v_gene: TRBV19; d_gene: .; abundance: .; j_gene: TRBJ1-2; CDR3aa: CASSSGQGPYGYTF; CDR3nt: TGTGCCAGTAGTTCCGGGCAGGGGCCCTATGGCTACACCTTC
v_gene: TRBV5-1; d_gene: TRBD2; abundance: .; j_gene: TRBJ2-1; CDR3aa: CASSLPGLATGEQFF; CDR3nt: TGCGCCAGCAGCCTTCCGGGACTAGCCACCGGTGAGCAGTTCTTC
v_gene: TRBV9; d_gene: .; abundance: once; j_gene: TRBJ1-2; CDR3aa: CASSVDGAGEAGYTF; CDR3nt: TGTGCCAGCAGCGTAGATGGGGCTGGGGAGGCTGGCTACACCTTC
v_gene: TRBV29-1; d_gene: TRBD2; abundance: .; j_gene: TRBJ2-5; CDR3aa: CSAGGGGLETQYF; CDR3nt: TGCAGCGCGGGGGGTGGGGGACTCGAGACCCAGTACTTC
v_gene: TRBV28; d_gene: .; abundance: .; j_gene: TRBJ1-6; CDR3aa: CAYRDRNLNSPLHF; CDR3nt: TGTGCCTATCGAGACAGGAACCTAAATTCACCCCTCCACTTT
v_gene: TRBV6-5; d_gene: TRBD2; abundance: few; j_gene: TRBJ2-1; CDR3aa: CASSYRGLAEYNEQFF; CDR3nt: TGTGCCAGCAGTTACCGGGGACTAGCGGAATACAATGAGCAGTTCTTC
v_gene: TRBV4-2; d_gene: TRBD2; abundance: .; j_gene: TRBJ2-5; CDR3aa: CASSQDRAGGAETQYF; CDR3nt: TGTGCCAGCAGCCAAGATCGCGCCGGGGGGGCGGAGACCCAGTACTTC
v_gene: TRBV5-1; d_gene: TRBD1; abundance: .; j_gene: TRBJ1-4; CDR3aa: CASSLNGQGREKLFF; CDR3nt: TGCGCCAGCAGCCTGAACGGACAGGGAAGGGAAAAACTGTTTTTT
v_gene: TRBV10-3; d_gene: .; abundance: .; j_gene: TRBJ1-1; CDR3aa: CAIRPPGRGEAFF; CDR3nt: TGTGCCATCAGGCCTCCCGGGCGGGGTGAAGCTTTCTTT
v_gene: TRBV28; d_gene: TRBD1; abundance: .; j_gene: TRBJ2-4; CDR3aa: CASRILDRVYF; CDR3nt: TGTGCCAGCAGGATCCTGGACAGGGTGTACTTC
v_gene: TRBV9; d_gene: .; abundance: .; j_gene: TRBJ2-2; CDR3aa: CASSVAGANTGELFF; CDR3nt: TGTGCCAGCAGCGTAGCAGGGGCGAACACCGGGGAGCTGTTTTTT
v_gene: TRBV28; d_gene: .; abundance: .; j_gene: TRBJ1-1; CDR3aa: CASSRQENTEAFF; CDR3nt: TGTGCCAGCAGCCGACAGGAGAACACTGAAGCTTTCTTT
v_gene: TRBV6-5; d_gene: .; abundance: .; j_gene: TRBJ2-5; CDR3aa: CASRKTNQETQYF; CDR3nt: TGTGCCAGCCGAAAAACTAATCAAGAGACCCAGTACTTC
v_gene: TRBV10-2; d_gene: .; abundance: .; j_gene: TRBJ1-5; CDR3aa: CASSGQSNQPQHF; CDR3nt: TGCGCCAGCAGTGGACAGAGCAATCAGCCCCAGCATTTT
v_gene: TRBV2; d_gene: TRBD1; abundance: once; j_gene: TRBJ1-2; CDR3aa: CASSGQGVNGYTF; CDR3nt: TGTGCCAGCAGTGGACAGGGGGTAAATGGCTACACCTTC
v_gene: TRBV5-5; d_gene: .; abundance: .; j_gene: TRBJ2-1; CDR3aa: CASRYRWEYGDNNEQFF; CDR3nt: TGTGCCAGCAGGTACCGTTGGGAGTATGGGGACAACAATGAGCAGTTCTTC
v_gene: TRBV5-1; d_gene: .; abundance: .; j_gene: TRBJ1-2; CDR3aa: CASSLAGARVYGYTF; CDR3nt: TGCGCCAGCAGCTTAGCGGGGGCCCGGGTCTATGGCTACACCTTC
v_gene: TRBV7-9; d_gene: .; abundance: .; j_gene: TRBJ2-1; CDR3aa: CASTRLRFEEQFF; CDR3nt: TGTGCCAGCACCCGACTTAGGTTCGAGGAGCAGTTCTTC
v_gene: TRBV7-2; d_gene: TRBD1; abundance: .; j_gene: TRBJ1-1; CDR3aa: CASSFRQGADTEAFF; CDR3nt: TGTGCCAGCAGCTTCAGACAGGGGGCGGACACTGAAGCTTTCTTT
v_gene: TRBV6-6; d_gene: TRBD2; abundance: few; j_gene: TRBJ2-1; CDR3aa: CASGLGGKPYNEQFF; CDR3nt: TGTGCCAGCGGCCTGGGGGGGAAGCCCTACAATGAGCAGTTCTTC
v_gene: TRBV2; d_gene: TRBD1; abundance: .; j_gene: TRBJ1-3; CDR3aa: CASRLDRGTGNTIYF; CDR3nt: TGTGCCAGCAGACTTGACAGGGGAACTGGAAACACCATATATTTT
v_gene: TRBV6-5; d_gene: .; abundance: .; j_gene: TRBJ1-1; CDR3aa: CASSYGGANTEAFF; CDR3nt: TGTGCCAGCAGTTACGGGGGGGCGAACACTGAAGCTTTCTTT
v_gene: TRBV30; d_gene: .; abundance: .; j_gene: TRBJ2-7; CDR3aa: CAWSRGGYEQYF; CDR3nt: TGTGCCTGGAGTAGGGGAGGCTACGAGCAGTACTTC
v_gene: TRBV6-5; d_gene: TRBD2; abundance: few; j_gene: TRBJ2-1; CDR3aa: CASSRGGMNNEQFF; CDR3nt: TGTGCCAGCAGCCGGGGGGGCATGAACAATGAGCAGTTCTTC
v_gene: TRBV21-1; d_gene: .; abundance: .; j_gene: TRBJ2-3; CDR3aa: CASSKAGSGMGPGLKATSTDTQYF; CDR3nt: TGTGCCAGCAGCAAAGCGGGGTCCGGGATGGGACCGGGACTCAAAGCAACTAGCACAGATACGCAGTATTTT
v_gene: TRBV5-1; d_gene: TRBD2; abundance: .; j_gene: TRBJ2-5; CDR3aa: CASSFVAGEGETQYF; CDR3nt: TGCGCCAGCAGCTTTGTAGCGGGAGAGGGTGAGACCCAGTACTTC
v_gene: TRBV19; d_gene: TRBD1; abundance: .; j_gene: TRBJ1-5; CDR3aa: CASSIGTGQMPQHF; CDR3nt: TGTGCCAGTAGTATTGGGACAGGGCAAATGCCCCAGCATTTT
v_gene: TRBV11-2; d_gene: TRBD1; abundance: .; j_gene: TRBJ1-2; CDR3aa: CASSQTGAWGYTF; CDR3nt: TGTGCCAGCAGCCAAACAGGGGCGTGGGGCTACACCTTC
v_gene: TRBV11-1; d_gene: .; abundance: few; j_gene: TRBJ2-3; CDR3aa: CASSSWVGDTDTQYF; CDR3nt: TGTGCCAGCAGCTCCTGGGTGGGCGACACAGATACGCAGTATTTT
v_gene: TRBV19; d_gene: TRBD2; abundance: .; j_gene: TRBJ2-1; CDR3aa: CASSKRTSGIISSYNEQFF; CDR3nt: TGTGCCAGTAGTAAGAGGACTAGCGGGATTATCAGCTCCTACAATGAGCAGTTCTTC
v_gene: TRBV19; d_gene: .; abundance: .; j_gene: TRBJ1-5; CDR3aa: CASSGPDSKGAQHF; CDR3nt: TGTGCCAGTAGTGGGCCGGACAGCAAGGGAGCCCAGCATTTT
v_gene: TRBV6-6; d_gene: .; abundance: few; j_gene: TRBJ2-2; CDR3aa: CAGEHRANTGELFF; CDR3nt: TGTGCCGGCGAACACAGAGCGAACACCGGGGAGCTGTTTTTT
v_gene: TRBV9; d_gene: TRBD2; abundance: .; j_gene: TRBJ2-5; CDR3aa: CASSLSGGAGETQYF; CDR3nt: TGTGCCAGCAGCCTTAGCGGGGGGGCCGGGGAGACCCAGTACTTC
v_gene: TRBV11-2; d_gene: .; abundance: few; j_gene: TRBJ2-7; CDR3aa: CASSLEQIYEQYF; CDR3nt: TGTGCCAGCAGCCTAGAACAAATCTACGAGCAGTACTTC
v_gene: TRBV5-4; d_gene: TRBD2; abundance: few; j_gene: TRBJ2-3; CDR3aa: CASRTKAGGRPDTQYF; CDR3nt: TGTGCCAGCAGGACCAAAGCGGGAGGTCGCCCAGATACGCAGTATTTT